Below, one TCR beta chain is given with its context. These data belong to a study of shared clonotypes between healthy human individuals. Authors' data handling: Filtering was not the same, since immunoSEQ gave junction-only sequences without quality scores. The protocol was immunoSEQ multiplex PCR, while the TCRdb copy is restricted to in-frame clones and leaves out a portion. The V and J calls and clone size come from that table; D and trimming were worked out from the DNA. The repertoire holds roughly 1 million clones, with roughly 80% as singletons. The CDR3 totals 13 residues. Per germline, CDR1 SGDLS and CDR2 YYNGEE. The V gene lost 0 bases and the J gene lost 5 bases, with 7 bases spanning the gap.

This sequence joins TRBV9 and TRBJ2-3; D is unclear. Specimen: memory CD4+ T cells sorted from blood. Subset denoted: CD45RA-negative fraction. This sequence originates from a man between 18 and 35 years old in good health. The CDR3 protein is CASSVGTRDTQYF. The CDR3 DNA is TGTGCCAGCAGCGTAGGTACAAGAGATACGCAGTATTTT.